This T cell receptor (beta chain) appears in the sequencing data of a study of monozygotic twins with inflammatory bowel disease. In regard to this clonotype: The antigen is not known.

Each of the TCR libraries took about 4,000 ng of total RNA. Using the 5' RACE reads, TCRdb records one entry per CDR3 protein without DNA. The sample includes more than 350,000 distinct CDR3 sequences. Whole-study findings and limits: Diversity of TCRbeta measured by inverse Simpson was lower in IBD patients than in healthy co-twins. Distinction of different T cell subtypes was not possible. No difference was seen in repertoire similarity between concordant and discordant twins, possibly from limited power.

Germline CDR1 reads SEHNR; CDR2 reads FQNEAQ (reference sequence). The CDR3 is made up of 16 amino acids. Sequencing was done on a sample of blood. This chain joins TRBV7-9 and TRBJ1-1; checking the TCRdb D call of TRBD1 is not possible without DNA. The source is a human donor with ulcerative colitis or Crohn's disease, or a healthy co-twin of an affected twin (not recorded which). CDR3 in amino acids: CASSLRGGNLNTEAFF.